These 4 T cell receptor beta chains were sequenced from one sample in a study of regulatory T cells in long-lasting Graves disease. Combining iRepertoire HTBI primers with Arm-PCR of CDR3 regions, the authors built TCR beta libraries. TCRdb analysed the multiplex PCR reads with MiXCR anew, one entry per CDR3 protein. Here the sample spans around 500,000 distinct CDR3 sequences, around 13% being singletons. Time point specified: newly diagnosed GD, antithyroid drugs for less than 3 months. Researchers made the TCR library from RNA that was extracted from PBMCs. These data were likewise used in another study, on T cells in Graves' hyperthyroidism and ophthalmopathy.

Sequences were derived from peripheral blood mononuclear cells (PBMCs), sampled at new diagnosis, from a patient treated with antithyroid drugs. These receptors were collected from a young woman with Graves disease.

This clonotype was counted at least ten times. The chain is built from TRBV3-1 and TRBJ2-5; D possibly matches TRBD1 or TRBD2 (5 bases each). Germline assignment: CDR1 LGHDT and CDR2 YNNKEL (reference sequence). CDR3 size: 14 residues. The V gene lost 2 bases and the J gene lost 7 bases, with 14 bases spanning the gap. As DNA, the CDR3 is TGTGCCAGCAGCCAAAGGCAGGGAGTGGGGACCCAGTACTTC. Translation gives CASSQRQGVGTQYF.

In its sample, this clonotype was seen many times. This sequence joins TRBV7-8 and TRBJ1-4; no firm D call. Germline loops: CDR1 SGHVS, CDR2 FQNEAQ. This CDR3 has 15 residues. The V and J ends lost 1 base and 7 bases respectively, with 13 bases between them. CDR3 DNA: TGTGCCAGCAGCTTAGGGTCCGGGGTCGGTGAAAAACTGTTTTTT. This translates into CASSLGSGVGEKLFF.

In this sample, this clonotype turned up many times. The chain's CDR3 is CASSLMGAAGELFF. CDR3 in DNA: TGTGCCAGCAGCTTAATGGGGGCTGCCGGGGAGCTGTTTTTT. The chain combines TRBV27 with TRBJ2-2; D is possibly TRBD1 (6 bases). CDR1 is MNHEY, CDR2 SMNVEV, per germline (reference sequence). There are 14 residues in the CDR3. The V end lost 6 bases, the J end lost 6 bases, and 14 bases lay between the germline ends.

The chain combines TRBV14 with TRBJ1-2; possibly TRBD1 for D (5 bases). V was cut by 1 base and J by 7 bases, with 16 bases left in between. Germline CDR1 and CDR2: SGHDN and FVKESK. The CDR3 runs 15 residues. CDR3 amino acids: CASSQAGVGGTGYTF. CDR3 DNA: TGTGCCAGCAGCCAAGCCGGTGTCGGGGGTACTGGCTACACCTTC.